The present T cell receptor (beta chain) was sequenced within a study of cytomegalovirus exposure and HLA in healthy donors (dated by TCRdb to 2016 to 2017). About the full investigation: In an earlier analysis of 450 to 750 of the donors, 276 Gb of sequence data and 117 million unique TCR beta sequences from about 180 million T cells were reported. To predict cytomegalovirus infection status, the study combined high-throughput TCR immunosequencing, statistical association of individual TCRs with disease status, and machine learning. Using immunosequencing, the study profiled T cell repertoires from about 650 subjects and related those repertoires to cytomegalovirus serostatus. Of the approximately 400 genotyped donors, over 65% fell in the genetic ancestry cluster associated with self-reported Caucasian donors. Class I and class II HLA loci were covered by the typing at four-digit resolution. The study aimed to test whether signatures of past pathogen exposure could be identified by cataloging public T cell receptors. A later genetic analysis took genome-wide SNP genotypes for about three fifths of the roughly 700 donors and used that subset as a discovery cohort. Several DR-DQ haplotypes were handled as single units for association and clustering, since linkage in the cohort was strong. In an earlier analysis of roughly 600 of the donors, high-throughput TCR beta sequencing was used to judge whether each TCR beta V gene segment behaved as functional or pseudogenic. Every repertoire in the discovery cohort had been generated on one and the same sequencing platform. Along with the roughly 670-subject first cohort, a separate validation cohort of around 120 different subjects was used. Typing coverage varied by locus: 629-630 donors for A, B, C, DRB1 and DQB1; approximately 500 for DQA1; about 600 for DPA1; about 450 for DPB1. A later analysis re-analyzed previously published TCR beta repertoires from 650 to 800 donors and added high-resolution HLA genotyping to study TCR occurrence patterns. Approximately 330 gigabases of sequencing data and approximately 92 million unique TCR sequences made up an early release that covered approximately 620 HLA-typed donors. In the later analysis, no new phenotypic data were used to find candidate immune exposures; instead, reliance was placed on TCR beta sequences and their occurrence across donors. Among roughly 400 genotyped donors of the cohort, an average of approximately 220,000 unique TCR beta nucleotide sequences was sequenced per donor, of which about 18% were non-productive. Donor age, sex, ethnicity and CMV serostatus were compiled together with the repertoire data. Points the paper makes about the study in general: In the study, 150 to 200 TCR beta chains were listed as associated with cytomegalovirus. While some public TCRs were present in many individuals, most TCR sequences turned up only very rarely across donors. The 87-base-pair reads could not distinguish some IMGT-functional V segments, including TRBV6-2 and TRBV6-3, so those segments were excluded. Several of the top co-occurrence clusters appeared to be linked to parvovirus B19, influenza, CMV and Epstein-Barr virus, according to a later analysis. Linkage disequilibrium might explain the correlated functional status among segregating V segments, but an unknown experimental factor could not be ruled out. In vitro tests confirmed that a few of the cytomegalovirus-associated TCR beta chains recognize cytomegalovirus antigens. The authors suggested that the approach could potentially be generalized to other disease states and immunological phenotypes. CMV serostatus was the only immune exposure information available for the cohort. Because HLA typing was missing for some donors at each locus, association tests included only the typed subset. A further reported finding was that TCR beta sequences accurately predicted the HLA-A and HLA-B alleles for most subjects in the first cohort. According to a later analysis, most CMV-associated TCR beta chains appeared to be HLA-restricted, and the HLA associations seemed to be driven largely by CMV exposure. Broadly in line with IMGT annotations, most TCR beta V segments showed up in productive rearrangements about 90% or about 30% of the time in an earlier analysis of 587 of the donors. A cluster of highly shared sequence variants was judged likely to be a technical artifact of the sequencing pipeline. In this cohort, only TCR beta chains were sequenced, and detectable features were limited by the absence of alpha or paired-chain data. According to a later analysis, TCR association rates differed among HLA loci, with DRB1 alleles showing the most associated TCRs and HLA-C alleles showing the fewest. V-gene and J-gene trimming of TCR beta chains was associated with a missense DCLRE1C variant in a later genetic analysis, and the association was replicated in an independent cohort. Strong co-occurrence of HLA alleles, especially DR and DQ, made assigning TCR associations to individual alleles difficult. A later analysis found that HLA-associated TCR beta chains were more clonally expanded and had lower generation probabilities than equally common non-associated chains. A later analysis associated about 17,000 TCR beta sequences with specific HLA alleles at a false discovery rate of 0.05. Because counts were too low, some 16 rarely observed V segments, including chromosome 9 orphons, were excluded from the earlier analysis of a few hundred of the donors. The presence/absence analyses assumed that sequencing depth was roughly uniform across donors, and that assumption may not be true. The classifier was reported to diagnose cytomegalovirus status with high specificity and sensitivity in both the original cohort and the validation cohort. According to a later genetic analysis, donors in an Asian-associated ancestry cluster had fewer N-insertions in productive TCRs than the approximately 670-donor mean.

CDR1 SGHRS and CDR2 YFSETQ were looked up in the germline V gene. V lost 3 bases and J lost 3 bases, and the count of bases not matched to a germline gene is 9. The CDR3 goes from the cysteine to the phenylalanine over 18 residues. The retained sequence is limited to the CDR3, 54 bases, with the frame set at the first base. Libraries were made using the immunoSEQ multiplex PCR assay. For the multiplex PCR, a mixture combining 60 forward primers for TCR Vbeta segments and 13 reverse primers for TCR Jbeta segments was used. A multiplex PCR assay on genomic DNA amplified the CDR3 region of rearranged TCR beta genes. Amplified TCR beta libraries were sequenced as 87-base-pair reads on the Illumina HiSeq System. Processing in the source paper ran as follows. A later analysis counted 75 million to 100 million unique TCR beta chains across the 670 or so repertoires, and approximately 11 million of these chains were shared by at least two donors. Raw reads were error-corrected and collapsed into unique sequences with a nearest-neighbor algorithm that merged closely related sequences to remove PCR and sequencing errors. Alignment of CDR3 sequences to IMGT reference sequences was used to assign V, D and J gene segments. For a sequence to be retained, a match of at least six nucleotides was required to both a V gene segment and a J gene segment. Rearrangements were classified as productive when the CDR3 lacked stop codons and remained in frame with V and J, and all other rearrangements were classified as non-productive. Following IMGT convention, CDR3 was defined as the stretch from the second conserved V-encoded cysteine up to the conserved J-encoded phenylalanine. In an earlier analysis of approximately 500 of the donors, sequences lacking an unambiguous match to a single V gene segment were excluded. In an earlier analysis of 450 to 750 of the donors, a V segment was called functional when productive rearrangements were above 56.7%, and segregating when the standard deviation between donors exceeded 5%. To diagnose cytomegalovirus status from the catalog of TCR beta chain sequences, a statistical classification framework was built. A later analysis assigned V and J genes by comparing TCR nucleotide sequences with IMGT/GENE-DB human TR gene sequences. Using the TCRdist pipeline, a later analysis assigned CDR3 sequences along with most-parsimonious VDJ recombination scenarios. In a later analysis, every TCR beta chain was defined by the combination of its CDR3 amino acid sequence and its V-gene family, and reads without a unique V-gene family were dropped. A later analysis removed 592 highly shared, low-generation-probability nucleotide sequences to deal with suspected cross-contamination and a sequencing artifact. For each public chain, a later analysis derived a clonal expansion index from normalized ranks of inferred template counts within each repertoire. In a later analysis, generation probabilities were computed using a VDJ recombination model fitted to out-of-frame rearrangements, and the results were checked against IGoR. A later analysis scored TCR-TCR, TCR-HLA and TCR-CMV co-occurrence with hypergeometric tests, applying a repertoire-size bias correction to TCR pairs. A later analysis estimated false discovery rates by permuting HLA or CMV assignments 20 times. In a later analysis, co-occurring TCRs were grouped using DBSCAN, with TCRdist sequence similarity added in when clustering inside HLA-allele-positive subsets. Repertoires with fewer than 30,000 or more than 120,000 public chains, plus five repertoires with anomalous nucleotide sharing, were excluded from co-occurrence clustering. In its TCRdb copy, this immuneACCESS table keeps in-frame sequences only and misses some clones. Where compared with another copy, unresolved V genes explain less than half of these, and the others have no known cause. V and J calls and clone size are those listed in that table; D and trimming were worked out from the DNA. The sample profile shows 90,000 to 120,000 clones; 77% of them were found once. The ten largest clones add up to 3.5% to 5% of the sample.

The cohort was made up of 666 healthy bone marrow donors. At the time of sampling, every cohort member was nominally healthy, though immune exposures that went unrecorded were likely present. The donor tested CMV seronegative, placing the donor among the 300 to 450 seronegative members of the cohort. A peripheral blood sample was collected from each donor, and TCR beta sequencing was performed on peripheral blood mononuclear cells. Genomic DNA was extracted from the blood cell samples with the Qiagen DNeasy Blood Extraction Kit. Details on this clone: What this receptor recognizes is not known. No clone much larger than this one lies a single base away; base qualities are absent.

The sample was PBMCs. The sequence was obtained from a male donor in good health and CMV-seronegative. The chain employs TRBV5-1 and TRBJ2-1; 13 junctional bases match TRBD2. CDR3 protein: CASSSVPGLAGIYNEQFF. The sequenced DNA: TGCGCCAGCAGCTCCGTCCCGGGACTAGCGGGGATCTACAATGAGCAGTTCTTC. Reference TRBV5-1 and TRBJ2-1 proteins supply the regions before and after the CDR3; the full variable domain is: KAGVTQTPRYLIKTRGQQVTLSCSPISGHRSVSWYQQTPGQGLQFLFEYFSETQRNKGNFPGRFSGRQFSNSRSEMNVSTLELGDSALYLCASSSVPGLAGIYNEQFFGPGTRLTVL.